This section outlines one TCR beta chain sequence together with its context. Germline loops: CDR1 SGHRS, CDR2 YFSETQ. The V end was cut by 0 bases, the J end by 3 bases, with 13 bases between. The CDR3 has 16 residues. Data came from immunoSEQ multiplex PCR; TCRdb stores just in-frame clones and leaves some out. The table lists roughly 230,000 clones, roughly four fifths of them singletons. This entry comes from a study of blood T cell repertoires in COVID-19. Study-level information: The origin of the acute and convalescent COVID-19 samples was the United States, Italy and Spain.

Sequencing input: peripheral blood. The TCR was taken from a woman aged 50 to 60 with acute or convalescent COVID-19. The V call is TRBV5-1, the J call TRBJ1-5; TRBD1 might be the D (5 bases). For the CDR3, the DNA is TGCGCCAGCAGCTTGGAAAGAACAGGTTACAATCAGCCCCAGCATTTT. Its translation is CASSLERTGYNQPQHF. The full variable domain, with the rest looked up from reference TRBV5-1 and TRBJ1-5, is KAGVTQTPRYLIKTRGQQVTLSCSPISGHRSVSWYQQTPGQGLQFLFEYFSETQRNKGNFPGRFSGRQFSNSRSEMNVSTLELGDSALYLCASSLERTGYNQPQHFGDGTRLSIL.